The 2 T cell receptor beta chains presented below share a single source sample, sequenced in a study of cytotoxic CD8 clonotypes in ibrutinib-treated CLL. TCRdb's copy holds only in-frame clones and misses some; the assay was immunoSEQ multiplex PCR. The repertoire has approximately 74,000 clones, around 82% of them found once; the top ten carry approximately 7.7%. The specimen comprised PBMCs, sampled at disease progression, from a patient treated with ibrutinib. Source of these receptors: a human donor with chronic lymphocytic leukemia.

Written as DNA, the CDR3 is TGTGCCACCAGAGGGGACAGGGTGCCCGGGGAGCTGTTTTTT. It translates to CATRGDRVPGELFF. This rearrangement joins TRBV7-9 to TRBJ2-2; TRBD1 aligns across 9 bases. Germline-derived CDR1 and CDR2 are SEHNR and FQNEAQ (reference sequence). Germline trimming cut 10 bases from V and 6 bases from J; bases unmatched to any gene: 9. The CDR3 spans 14 residues. The full variable domain, its missing parts supplied by reference TRBV7-9 and TRBJ2-2, is DTGVSQNPRHKITKRGQNVTFRCDPISEHNRLYWYRQTLGQGPEFLTYFQNEAQLEKSRLLSDRFSAERPKGSFSTLEIQRTEQGDSAMYLCATRGDRVPGELFFGEGSRLTVL.

The chain combines TRBV27 with TRBJ1-5; D ambiguous. The V end lost 2 bases, the J end lost 0 bases, and 8 bases lay between the germline ends. The CDR3 is made up of 15 amino acids. The germline V gene has CDR1 MNHEY and CDR2 SMNVEV (reference sequence). DNA for the CDR3: TGTGCCAGCAGTTTAAAGGGAAATAGCAATCAGCCCCAGCATTTT. Amino acids: CASSLKGNSNQPQHF.